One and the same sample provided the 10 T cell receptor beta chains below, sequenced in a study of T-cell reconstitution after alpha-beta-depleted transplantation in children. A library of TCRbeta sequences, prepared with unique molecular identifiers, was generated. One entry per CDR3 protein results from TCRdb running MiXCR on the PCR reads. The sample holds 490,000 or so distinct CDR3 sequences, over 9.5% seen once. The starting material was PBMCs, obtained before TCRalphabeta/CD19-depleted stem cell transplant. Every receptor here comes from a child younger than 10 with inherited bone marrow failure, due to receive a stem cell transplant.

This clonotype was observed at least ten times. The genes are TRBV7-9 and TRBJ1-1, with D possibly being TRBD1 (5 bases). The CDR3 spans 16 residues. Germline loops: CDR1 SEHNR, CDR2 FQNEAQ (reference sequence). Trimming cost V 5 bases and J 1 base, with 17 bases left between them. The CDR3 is CASSPPRGTENTEAFF. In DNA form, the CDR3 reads TGTGCCAGCAGCCCACCTCGAGGGACGGAGAACACTGAAGCTTTCTTT.

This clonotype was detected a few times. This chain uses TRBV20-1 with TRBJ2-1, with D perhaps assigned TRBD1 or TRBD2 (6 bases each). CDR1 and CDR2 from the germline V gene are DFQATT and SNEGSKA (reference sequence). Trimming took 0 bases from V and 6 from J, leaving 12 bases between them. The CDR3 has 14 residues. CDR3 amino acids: CSARDRRGANEQFF. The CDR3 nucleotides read TGCAGTGCTAGAGATAGGAGGGGGGCCAATGAGCAGTTCTTC.

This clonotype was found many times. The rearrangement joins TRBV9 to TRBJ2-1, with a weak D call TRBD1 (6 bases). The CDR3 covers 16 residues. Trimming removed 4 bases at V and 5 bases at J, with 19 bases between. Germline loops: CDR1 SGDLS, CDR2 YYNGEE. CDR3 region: CASSPRPRGSNNEQFF. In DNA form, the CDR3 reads TGTGCCAGCAGCCCCAGACCCAGGGGATCTAACAATGAGCAGTTCTTC.

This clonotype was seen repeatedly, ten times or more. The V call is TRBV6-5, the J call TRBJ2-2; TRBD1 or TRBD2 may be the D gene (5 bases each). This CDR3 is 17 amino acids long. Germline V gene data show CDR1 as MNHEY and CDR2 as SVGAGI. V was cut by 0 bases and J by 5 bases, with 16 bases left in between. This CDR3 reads CASSYSLGEVVTGELFF. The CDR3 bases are TGTGCCAGCAGTTACTCATTGGGGGAAGTGGTTACCGGGGAGCTGTTTTTT.

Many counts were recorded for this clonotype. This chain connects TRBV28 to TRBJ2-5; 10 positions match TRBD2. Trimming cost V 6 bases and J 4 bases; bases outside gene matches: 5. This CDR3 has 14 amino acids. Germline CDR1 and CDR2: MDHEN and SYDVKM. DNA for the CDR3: TGTGCCAGCAGCAAAATAGCGGGAGGAGAGACCCAGTACTTC. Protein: CASSKIAGGETQYF.

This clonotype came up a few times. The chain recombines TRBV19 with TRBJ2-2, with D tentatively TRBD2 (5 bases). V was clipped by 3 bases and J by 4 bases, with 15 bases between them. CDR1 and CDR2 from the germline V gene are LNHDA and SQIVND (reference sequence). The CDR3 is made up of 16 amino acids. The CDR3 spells CASSIGVKRTTGELFF. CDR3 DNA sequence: TGTGCCAGTAGTATCGGGGTGAAGCGGACCACCGGGGAGCTGTTTTTT.

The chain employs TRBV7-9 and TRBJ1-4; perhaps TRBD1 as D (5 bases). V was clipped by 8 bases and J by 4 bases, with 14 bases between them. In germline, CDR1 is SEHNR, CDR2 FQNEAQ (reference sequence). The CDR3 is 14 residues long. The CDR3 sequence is CASGPVGLNEKLFF. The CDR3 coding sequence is TGTGCCAGCGGCCCGGTGGGGCTTAATGAAAAACTGTTTTTT.

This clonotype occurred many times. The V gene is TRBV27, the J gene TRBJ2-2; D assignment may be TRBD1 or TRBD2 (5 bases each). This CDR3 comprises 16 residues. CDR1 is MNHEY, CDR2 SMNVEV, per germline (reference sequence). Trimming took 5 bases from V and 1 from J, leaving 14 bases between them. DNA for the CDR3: TGTGCCAGCAGTCCCTCGGGGCTGGGGAACACCGGGGAGCTGTTTTTT. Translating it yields CASSPSGLGNTGELFF.

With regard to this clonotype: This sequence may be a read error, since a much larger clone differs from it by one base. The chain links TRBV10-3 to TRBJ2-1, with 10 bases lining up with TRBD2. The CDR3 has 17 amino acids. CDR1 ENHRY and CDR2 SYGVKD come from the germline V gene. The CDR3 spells CAVSGLAGESSYNEQFF. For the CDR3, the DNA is TGTGCCGTCAGTGGGCTAGCGGGAGAGAGCTCCTACAATGAGCAGTTCTTC.

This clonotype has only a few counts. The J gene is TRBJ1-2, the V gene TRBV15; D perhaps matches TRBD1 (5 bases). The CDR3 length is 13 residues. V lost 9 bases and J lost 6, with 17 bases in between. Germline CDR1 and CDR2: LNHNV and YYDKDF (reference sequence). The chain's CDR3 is CATHSGGWNGYTF. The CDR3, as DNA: TGTGCCACTCACAGTGGGGGATGGAATGGCTACACCTTC.